The T cell receptor beta chain described here comes from a study of CD8+ T cells in alopecia areata. At the level of the study: Among treated patients, oral tofacitinib was administered at 5 to 10 mg twice daily.

The treatment denotes: oral pan-JAK inhibitor, 5-10 mg twice daily. The ends lost 0 bases at V and 7 bases at J; junction bases unmatched: 5. The CDR3 covers 13 residues. CDR1 is GTSNPN and CDR2 is SVGIG in the germline V gene (reference sequence). Concerning this clone itself: The antigen is not known.

The study's findings and limits: Tofacitinib delivered significant drops in scalp clonality and in expanded CD8+ clones among the top 100. Tofacitinib did not eliminate many expanded lesional clones from scalp or blood. Patients shared TCRs less clearly than mice did, possibly owing to HLA.

In each case, RNA was isolated and then reverse transcribed into cDNA as the sequencing template. The protocol was immunoSEQ multiplex PCR, while the TCRdb copy is restricted to in-frame clones and leaves out a portion. Found here are approximately 210,000 clones, approximately 61% of them singletons; the top ten hold over 0.9%. The sequence came from a human donor with alopecia areata. The chain is built from TRBV30 and TRBJ1-2; 7 nucleotides agree with TRBD1. This specimen was CD4+ T cells sorted from blood, taken at week 24, from a patient treated with tofacitinib. In DNA form, the CDR3 reads TGTGCCTGGAGTGTACCTCAGGGGGGTGGCTACACCTTC. This encodes CAWSVPQGGGYTF.